This T cell receptor (beta chain) derives from a study of radiotherapy plus CTLA-4 blockade in lung cancer. The overall study: Across the patients, objective responses occurred in approximately 19%, and disease control in under 35%.

Sequencing was performed with immunoSEQ multiplex PCR; in TCRdb, only in-frame clones are kept and a portion is missing. The sample lists more than 75,000 clones, under 85% occurring once. Comment on this clone: Its antigen is not known.

Trimming took 6 bases from V and 0 from J; bases not matched to a gene: 20. Per the germline V gene, CDR1 is SNHLY and CDR2 is FYNNEI. CDR3 length: 20 amino acids. Overall study findings and caveats: According to reports, early shifts in blood T cell clones, alongside interferon-beta, forecast response most accurately. Subsequent to radiotherapy plus ipilimumab, tumor-derived TCR clones underwent expansion in blood.

Specimen: peripheral blood, collected from a patient treated with radiotherapy plus ipilimumab. This clonotype was sampled from a human donor with non-small cell lung cancer who had a partial response to radiotherapy plus ipilimumab. Some clones in this sample may be carry-over from other donors' samples. The genes are TRBV2 and TRBJ1-5, with 7 bases lining up with TRBD1. The chain's CDR3 is CASSSSGTGANPYSNQPQHF. In DNA, the CDR3 is TGTGCCAGCAGCTCCTCGGGCACAGGGGCTAATCCCTATAGCAATCAGCCCCAGCATTTT.